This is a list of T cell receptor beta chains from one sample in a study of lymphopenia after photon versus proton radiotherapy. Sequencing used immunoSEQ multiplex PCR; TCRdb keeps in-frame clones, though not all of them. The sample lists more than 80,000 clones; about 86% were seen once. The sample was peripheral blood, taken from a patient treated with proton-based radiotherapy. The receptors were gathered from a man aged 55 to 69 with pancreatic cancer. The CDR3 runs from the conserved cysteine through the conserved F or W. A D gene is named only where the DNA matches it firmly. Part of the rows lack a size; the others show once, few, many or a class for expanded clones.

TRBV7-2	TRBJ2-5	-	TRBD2	TGTGCCAGCAGCTTAGCTGTGGGGACTAGCGGGAGGGCGGGGGAGACCCAGTACTTC	CASSLAVGTSGRAGETQYF
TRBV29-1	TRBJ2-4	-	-	TGCAGCGTTGATAGGGGGGACATTCAGTACTTC	CSVDRGDIQYF
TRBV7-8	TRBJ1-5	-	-	TGTGCCAGCAGCGCTTTGGGGGGCAATCAGCCCCAGCATTTT	CASSALGGNQPQHF
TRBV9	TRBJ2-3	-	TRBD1	TGTGCCAGCAGCGTAGGGACAGGGTCGGATACGCAGTATTTT	CASSVGTGSDTQYF
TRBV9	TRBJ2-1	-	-	TGTGCCAGCAGCACCCCCGGGAAGGGCCAGTTCTTC	CASSTPGKGQFF
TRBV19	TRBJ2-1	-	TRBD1	TGTGCCAGTAGTTCCGGGACAGGGGTATACAATGAGCAGTTCTTC	CASSSGTGVYNEQFF
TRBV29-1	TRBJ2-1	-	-	TGCAGCGTTGCGAAACAGGCATCGGACAATGAGCAGTTCTTC	CSVAKQASDNEQFF
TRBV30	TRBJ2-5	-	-	TGTGCCTGGAGTCCGAGGGGAGAGACCCAGTACTTC	CAWSPRGETQYF
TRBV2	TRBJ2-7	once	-	TGTGCCAGCCGCGAACCGAGCGGAGCATACGAGCAGTACTTC	CASREPSGAYEQYF
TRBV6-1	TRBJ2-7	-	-	TGTGCCAGCAATTTCGGGACCTACGAGCAGTACTTC	CASNFGTYEQYF
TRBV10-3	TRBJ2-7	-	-	TGTGCCATCAGTGAAGAATCCTACGAGCAGTACTTC	CAISEESYEQYF
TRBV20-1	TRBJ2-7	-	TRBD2	TGCAGTGCAAGACTAGCGAGGGAGCAGTACTTC	CSARLAREQYF
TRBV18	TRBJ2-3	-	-	TGTGCCAGCTCACCCCAAGCGGCCACAGATACGCAGTATTTT	CASSPQAATDTQYF
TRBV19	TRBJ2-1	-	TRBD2	TGTGCCAGTAGTCCAGGACTAGCGGGAGGCAATGAGCAGTTCTTC	CASSPGLAGGNEQFF
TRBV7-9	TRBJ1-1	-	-	TGTGCCAGCAGCTTAGCAAGAGGGGCCTTGAACACTGAAGCTTTCTTT	CASSLARGALNTEAFF
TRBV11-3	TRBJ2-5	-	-	TGTGCCAGCAGCCCCACGAGCGGTTTCCGGGAGACCCAGTACTTC	CASSPTSGFRETQYF
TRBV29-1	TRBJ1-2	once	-	TGCAGCGTTGAAGAAGGAGGTGTTAACTATGGCTACACCTTC	CSVEEGGVNYGYTF
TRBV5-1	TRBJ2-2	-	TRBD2	TGCGCCAGCAGCTTGAGGGCTCCGGGACTATACACCGGGGAGCTGTTTTTT	CASSLRAPGLYTGELFF
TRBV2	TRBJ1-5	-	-	TGTGCCAGCGGCCTCCAGGGAGGCAATCAGCCCCAGCATTTT	CASGLQGGNQPQHF
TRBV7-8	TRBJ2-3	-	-	TGTGCCAGCAGCTTTAGCCGGGTAGCAGATACGCAGTATTTT	CASSFSRVADTQYF
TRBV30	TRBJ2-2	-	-	TGTGCCTGGAGTGTCTCGATAGTCACCGGGGAGCTGTTTTTT	CAWSVSIVTGELFF
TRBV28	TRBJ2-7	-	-	TGTGCCAGCAGCCTCACCTACGAGCAGTACTTC	CASSLTYEQYF
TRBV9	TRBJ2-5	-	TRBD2	TGTGCCAGCAGCGTAGCGCCGGGAGGGGAAGAGACCCAGTACTTC	CASSVAPGGEETQYF
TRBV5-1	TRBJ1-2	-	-	TGCGCCAGCAGCTTGGTAAGCGGGAGATCCTCTAGGAGCTATGGCTACACCTTC	CASSLVSGRSSRSYGYTF
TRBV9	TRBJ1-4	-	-	TGTGCCAGCAGCGTAGAAGGCAGGGTAGGAGAAAAACTGTTTTTT	CASSVEGRVGEKLFF
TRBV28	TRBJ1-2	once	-	TGTGCCAGCAGAGCAAGGTCAGGGAATGGCTACACCTTC	CASRARSGNGYTF
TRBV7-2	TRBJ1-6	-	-	TGTGCCAGCAGCTTAGACGGAACGAGCTCTTATAATTCACCCCTCCACTTT	CASSLDGTSSYNSPLHF
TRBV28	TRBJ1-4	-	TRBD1	TGTGCCAGCAGTTTCGTCGCCGGGACAGGGGTCGGGGAAAAACTGTTTTTT	CASSFVAGTGVGEKLFF
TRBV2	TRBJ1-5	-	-	TGTGCCAGCAGTACCGGGACCATCATCCATCAGCCCCAGCATTTT	CASSTGTIIHQPQHF
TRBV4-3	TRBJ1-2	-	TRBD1	TGCGCCAGCAGCCAAGCCATGACAGGGGTTGTCTATGGCTACACCTTC	CASSQAMTGVVYGYTF
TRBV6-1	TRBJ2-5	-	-	TGTGCCAGCAGTGAAGGGGGACGACAAGAGACCCAGTACTTC	CASSEGGRQETQYF
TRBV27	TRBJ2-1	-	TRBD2	TGTGCCAGCAGTCCCAGACTAGCGGGGGACAATGAGCAGTTCTTC	CASSPRLAGDNEQFF
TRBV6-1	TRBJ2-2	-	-	TGTGCCAGCTACGACGGGGAGCTGTTTTTT	CASYDGELFF
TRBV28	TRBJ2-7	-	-	TGTGCCAGCAGTGCCCGGGGCAGGGTGGTTAGCGAGCAGTACTTC	CASSARGRVVSEQYF
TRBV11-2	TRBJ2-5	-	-	TGTGCCAGCAGCTTAGGTGGACTTCAAGAGACCCAGTACTTC	CASSLGGLQETQYF
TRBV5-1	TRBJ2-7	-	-	TGCGCCAGCAGCCCGGAGAGTCGGCGGTCCTACGAGCAGTACTTC	CASSPESRRSYEQYF
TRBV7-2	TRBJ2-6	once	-	TGTGCCAGCAGCTTATTTGGAGGGAACTCTGGGGCCAACGTCCTGACTTTC	CASSLFGGNSGANVLTF
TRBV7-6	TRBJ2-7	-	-	TGTGCCAGCAGCTGGTCCCAGGGCTACGAGCAGTACTTC	CASSWSQGYEQYF
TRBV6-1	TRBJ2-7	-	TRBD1	TGTGCCAGCAACCGGGACAGGGTTAGCGAGCAGTACTTC	CASNRDRVSEQYF
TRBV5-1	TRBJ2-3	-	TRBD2	TGCGCCAGCAGCTCGAGACTAGCGGGAGCCGGCACAGATACGCAGTATTTT	CASSSRLAGAGTDTQYF
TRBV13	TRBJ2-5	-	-	TGTGCCAGCAGCTTAGTTCGCGGGATTAGGGAGACCCAGTACTTC	CASSLVRGIRETQYF
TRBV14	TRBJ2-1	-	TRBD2	TGTGCCAGCAGTCTTAGCGGGAGGGCCGGTGAGCAGTTCTTC	CASSLSGRAGEQFF
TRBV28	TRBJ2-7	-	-	TGTGCCAGCAACCTCGTTGGATTCTACGAGCAGTACTTC	CASNLVGFYEQYF
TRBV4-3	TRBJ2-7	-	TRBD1	TGCGCCAGCAGCCACGCACATCCGGGACAGGGCTACGAGCAGTACTTC	CASSHAHPGQGYEQYF
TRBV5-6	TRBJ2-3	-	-	TGTGCCAGCAGCTTGGTCAGCAGGGCAGATACGCAGTATTTT	CASSLVSRADTQYF
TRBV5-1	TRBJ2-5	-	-	TGCGCCAGCAGCTTGGGTCTACGGGGGGCCGAAGAGACCCAGTACTTC	CASSLGLRGAEETQYF
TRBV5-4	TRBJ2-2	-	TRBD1	TGTGCCAGCAGCCCGACAGGGTCCACGACCGGGGAGCTGTTTTTT	CASSPTGSTTGELFF
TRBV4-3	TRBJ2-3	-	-	TGCGCCAGCAGCCAAGATTTCTCCGATACGCAGTATTTT	CASSQDFSDTQYF
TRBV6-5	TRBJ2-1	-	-	TGTGCCAGCAGTTACTCCTCGCGGGACCCCTACAATGAGCAGTTCTTC	CASSYSSRDPYNEQFF
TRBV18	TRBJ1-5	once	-	TGTGCCAGCTCACCACAGGGGGGCAATCAGCCCCAGCATTTT	CASSPQGGNQPQHF
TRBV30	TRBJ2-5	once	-	TGTGCCTGGAGTGATCAGACAATACAAGAGACCCAGTACTTC	CAWSDQTIQETQYF
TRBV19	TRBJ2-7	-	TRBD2	TGTGCCAGTAGTATTATGGCGGGAGCCTACGAGCAGTACTTC	CASSIMAGAYEQYF
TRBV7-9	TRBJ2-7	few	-	TGTGCCAGCAGCAACCCAGGAATCGGCGAGCAGTACTTC	CASSNPGIGEQYF
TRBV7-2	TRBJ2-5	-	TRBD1	TGTGCCAGCAGCCCCCGACAGGGAGTTTCCCGGGAGACCCAGTACTTC	CASSPRQGVSRETQYF
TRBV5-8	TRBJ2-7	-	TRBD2	TGTGCCAGCAGCTTGGAGGGTTCTGTGGGACTAGCGGGAGTCTACGAGCAGTACTTC	CASSLEGSVGLAGVYEQYF